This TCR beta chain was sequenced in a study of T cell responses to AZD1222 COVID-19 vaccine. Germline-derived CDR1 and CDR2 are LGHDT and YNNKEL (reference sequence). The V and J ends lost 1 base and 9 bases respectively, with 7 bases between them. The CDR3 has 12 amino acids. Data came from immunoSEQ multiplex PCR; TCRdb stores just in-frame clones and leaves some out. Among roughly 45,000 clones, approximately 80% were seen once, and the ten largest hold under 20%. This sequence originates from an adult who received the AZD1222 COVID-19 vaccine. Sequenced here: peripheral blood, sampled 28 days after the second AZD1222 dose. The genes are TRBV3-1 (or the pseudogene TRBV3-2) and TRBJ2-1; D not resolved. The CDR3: CASSQVVGEQFF. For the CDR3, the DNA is TGTGCCAGCAGCCAAGTAGTGGGTGAGCAGTTCTTC.